Listed below are T cell receptor beta chains from one sample, sequenced in a study of CD8+ T cells in alopecia areata. Assay used: immunoSEQ multiplex PCR; TCRdb lists only in-frame clones, some missing. The profile covers roughly 150,000 clones, with around half appearing a single time and approximately 20% taken by the ten largest. The input for sequencing was CD8+ T cells sorted from blood, taken at week 0. Source of these receptors: a human donor with alopecia areata. Each CDR3 is given with its conserved first and last residue. Each record gives: J gene, D gene, CDR3 length, V gene, clone size, CDR3 DNA, CDR3 protein. The D gene is left open where the match is weak. Clone size, where shown, is once, few, many, or a class for clones that have expanded.

j_gene: TRBJ2-1; d_gene: NA; len: 11; v_gene: TRBV7-9; abundance: NA; CDR3nt: TGTGCCAGCAGCACGGGGGATGAGCAGTTCTTC; CDR3aa: CASSTGDEQFF
j_gene: TRBJ1-2; d_gene: NA; len: 14; v_gene: TRBV6-5; abundance: few; CDR3nt: TGTGCCAGCAGTTACAGTGTCGAATCCTATGGCTACACCTTC; CDR3aa: CASSYSVESYGYTF
j_gene: TRBJ2-7; d_gene: TRBD1; len: 12; v_gene: TRBV29-1; abundance: NA; CDR3nt: TGCAGCGCTAGAGACAGGGAGTACGAGCAGTACTTC; CDR3aa: CSARDREYEQYF
j_gene: TRBJ2-1; d_gene: TRBD2; len: 15; v_gene: TRBV6-5; abundance: NA; CDR3nt: TGTGCCAGCAGGAGCGGGGGCGCGCCGGGCAATGAGCAGTTCTTC; CDR3aa: CASRSGGAPGNEQFF
j_gene: TRBJ2-5; d_gene: NA; len: 18; v_gene: TRBV7-3; abundance: NA; CDR3nt: TGTGCCAGCAGCTCTTATGAAGCCCCAGGGATACTATCGGGGACCCAGTACTTC; CDR3aa: CASSSYEAPGILSGTQYF
j_gene: TRBJ1-1; d_gene: NA; len: 15; v_gene: TRBV12-5; abundance: once; CDR3nt: TGTGCTAGTTCGGTCTTGGGCTATTTGGACACTGAAGCTTTCTTT; CDR3aa: CASSVLGYLDTEAFF
j_gene: TRBJ2-7; d_gene: TRBD1; len: 12; v_gene: TRBV27; abundance: few; CDR3nt: TGTGCCAGCAGGGCAGGGGGTAGGGAGCAGTACTTC; CDR3aa: CASRAGGREQYF
j_gene: TRBJ2-2; d_gene: NA; len: 11; v_gene: TRBV9; abundance: few; CDR3nt: TGTGCCAGCAGCACAACCGGGGAGCTGTTTTTT; CDR3aa: CASSTTGELFF
j_gene: TRBJ1-2; d_gene: NA; len: 12; v_gene: TRBV30; abundance: once; CDR3nt: TGTGCCTGGAGTTTCGGGGCGAGCGGCTACACCTTC; CDR3aa: CAWSFGASGYTF
j_gene: TRBJ1-2; d_gene: NA; len: 10; v_gene: TRBV2; abundance: NA; CDR3nt: TGTGCCAGCAGTGACCAGGTATCCACCTTC; CDR3aa: CASSDQVSTF
j_gene: TRBJ2-6; d_gene: NA; len: 15; v_gene: TRBV9; abundance: NA; CDR3nt: TGTGCCAGCAGCGAAGGGGCTTCTGGGGCCAACGTCCTGACTTTC; CDR3aa: CASSEGASGANVLTF
j_gene: TRBJ1-5; d_gene: NA; len: 13; v_gene: TRBV30; abundance: few; CDR3nt: TGTGCCTGGAGTTTGGATCTCAATCAGCCCCAGCATTTT; CDR3aa: CAWSLDLNQPQHF
j_gene: TRBJ2-5; d_gene: NA; len: 13; v_gene: TRBV5-1; abundance: few; CDR3nt: TGCGCCAGCAGCTTGGTGGAAAGGGAGACCCAGTACTTC; CDR3aa: CASSLVERETQYF
j_gene: TRBJ1-3; d_gene: NA; len: 15; v_gene: TRBV4-3; abundance: NA; CDR3nt: TGCGCCAGCAGCCAAGGGGCCTCCTCTGGAAACACCATATATTTT; CDR3aa: CASSQGASSGNTIYF
j_gene: TRBJ2-2; d_gene: NA; len: 16; v_gene: TRBV5-6; abundance: NA; CDR3nt: TGTGCCAGCAGCTTGGAAACTAGTCGGTACACCGGGGAGCTGTTTTTT; CDR3aa: CASSLETSRYTGELFF
j_gene: TRBJ2-1; d_gene: NA; len: 11; v_gene: TRBV30; abundance: NA; CDR3nt: TGTGCCTGGAGTTTAGGGGGTGAGCAGTTCTTC; CDR3aa: CAWSLGGEQFF
j_gene: TRBJ2-7; d_gene: NA; len: 13; v_gene: TRBV5-1; abundance: few; CDR3nt: TGCGCCAGCAGCTTTACCGTATCCTACGAGCAGTACTTC; CDR3aa: CASSFTVSYEQYF
j_gene: TRBJ1-2; d_gene: NA; len: 12; v_gene: TRBV11-2; abundance: NA; CDR3nt: TGTGCCAGTCAGGGGTCCGACTATGGCTACACCTTC; CDR3aa: CASQGSDYGYTF
j_gene: TRBJ2-1; d_gene: TRBD1; len: 15; v_gene: TRBV29-1; abundance: few; CDR3nt: TGCAGCGCCGTGACAGGGGCGAGCTCCTACAATGAGCAGTTCTTC; CDR3aa: CSAVTGASSYNEQFF
j_gene: TRBJ2-3; d_gene: TRBD2; len: 18; v_gene: TRBV5-4; abundance: NA; CDR3nt: TGTGCCAGCAGCTTCGGACTAGCGGGGGGACTATCCACAGATACGCAGTATTTT; CDR3aa: CASSFGLAGGLSTDTQYF
j_gene: TRBJ1-2; d_gene: TRBD1; len: 14; v_gene: TRBV10-3; abundance: few; CDR3nt: TGTGCCATCAGAGGACAGGGATTAAACTATGGCTACACCTTC; CDR3aa: CAIRGQGLNYGYTF
j_gene: TRBJ1-1; d_gene: NA; len: 16; v_gene: TRBV6-6; abundance: NA; CDR3nt: TGTGCCAGCAGTTACTCCAAGGGGCAGGGGTACACTGAAGCTTTCTTT; CDR3aa: CASSYSKGQGYTEAFF
j_gene: TRBJ2-5; d_gene: TRBD1; len: 15; v_gene: TRBV13; abundance: NA; CDR3nt: TGTGCCAGCAGCTTCATGGGACAGGGGATGGAGACCCAGTACTTC; CDR3aa: CASSFMGQGMETQYF
j_gene: TRBJ1-1; d_gene: NA; len: 17; v_gene: TRBV23-1; abundance: few; CDR3nt: TGCGCCAGCAGTCAATCGAGGGAGGATCCTATGAACACTGAAGCTTTCTTT; CDR3aa: CASSQSREDPMNTEAFF
j_gene: TRBJ2-6; d_gene: NA; len: 16; v_gene: TRBV7-3; abundance: many; CDR3nt: TGTGCCAGCAGCTCCGACGCCGCTGGTGGGGCCAACGTCCTGACTTTC; CDR3aa: CASSSDAAGGANVLTF
j_gene: TRBJ1-1; d_gene: NA; len: 13; v_gene: TRBV6-5; abundance: NA; CDR3nt: TGTGCCAGCAGTTACTCGGCGACAGGTGAAGCTTTCTTT; CDR3aa: CASSYSATGEAFF
j_gene: TRBJ1-2; d_gene: TRBD1; len: 16; v_gene: TRBV29-1; abundance: few; CDR3nt: TGCAGCGTTGAAGAGGGAGCCAGGGGGCGTTTCAACGGCTACACCTTC; CDR3aa: CSVEEGARGRFNGYTF
j_gene: TRBJ2-3; d_gene: TRBD2; len: 15; v_gene: TRBV30; abundance: once; CDR3nt: TGTGCCTGGAGTGTGAGCGGGGGGGCTGGAGATACGCAGTATTTT; CDR3aa: CAWSVSGGAGDTQYF
j_gene: TRBJ2-7; d_gene: NA; len: 15; v_gene: TRBV29-1; abundance: few; CDR3nt: TGCAGCGTTGAAGATGGGGCAGGGTCCTCCTACGAGCAGTACTTC; CDR3aa: CSVEDGAGSSYEQYF
j_gene: TRBJ1-1; d_gene: TRBD1; len: 16; v_gene: TRBV7-9; abundance: few; CDR3nt: TGTGCCAGCAGCTCCCCGGAGGGACAGGGTGATACTGAAGCTTTCTTT; CDR3aa: CASSSPEGQGDTEAFF
j_gene: TRBJ2-7; d_gene: NA; len: 14; v_gene: TRBV9; abundance: NA; CDR3nt: TGTGCCAGCAGCCCCACCGTTAGGGGTGACGAGCAGTACTTC; CDR3aa: CASSPTVRGDEQYF
j_gene: TRBJ1-5; d_gene: NA; len: 16; v_gene: TRBV6-1; abundance: NA; CDR3nt: TGTGCCAGCAGTGAACCCACCTCCCCCTCAAATCAGCCCCAGCATTTT; CDR3aa: CASSEPTSPSNQPQHF
j_gene: TRBJ1-6; d_gene: NA; len: 13; v_gene: TRBV7-2; abundance: NA; CDR3nt: TGTGCCAGCAGCTTATCTCTAAGGGGACCCCTCCACTTT; CDR3aa: CASSLSLRGPLHF
j_gene: TRBJ2-2; d_gene: TRBD1; len: 14; v_gene: TRBV30; abundance: NA; CDR3nt: TGTGCCTGGAGCTCGGGACAGCTCACCGGGGAGCTGTTTTTT; CDR3aa: CAWSSGQLTGELFF
j_gene: TRBJ2-1; d_gene: NA; len: 13; v_gene: TRBV29-1; abundance: few; CDR3nt: TGCAGCACTCCGAACTGGGACGGCAATGAGCAGTTCTTC; CDR3aa: CSTPNWDGNEQFF
j_gene: TRBJ2-3; d_gene: NA; len: 15; v_gene: TRBV14; abundance: few; CDR3nt: TGTGCCAGCAGCCTCCGCAAAGGTGGGCGGAATACGCAGTATTTT; CDR3aa: CASSLRKGGRNTQYF
j_gene: TRBJ2-3; d_gene: TRBD2; len: 16; v_gene: TRBV4-3; abundance: NA; CDR3nt: TGCGCCAGCAGCCAAGATCGCGGGGGTAGCACAGATACGCAGTATTTT; CDR3aa: CASSQDRGGSTDTQYF
j_gene: TRBJ2-2; d_gene: TRBD2; len: 13; v_gene: TRBV29-1; abundance: NA; CDR3nt: TGCAGCGTTGTTCGAGCGGGGTATGGGGAGCTGTTTTTT; CDR3aa: CSVVRAGYGELFF
j_gene: TRBJ1-1; d_gene: NA; len: 13; v_gene: TRBV19; abundance: NA; CDR3nt: TGTGCCAGTAGTATTGGCCAGGGGCTTGAAGCTTTCTTT; CDR3aa: CASSIGQGLEAFF
j_gene: TRBJ2-1; d_gene: NA; len: 13; v_gene: TRBV30; abundance: few; CDR3nt: TGTGCCTGGACAGGCGGGTCCTACAATGAGCAGTTCTTC; CDR3aa: CAWTGGSYNEQFF